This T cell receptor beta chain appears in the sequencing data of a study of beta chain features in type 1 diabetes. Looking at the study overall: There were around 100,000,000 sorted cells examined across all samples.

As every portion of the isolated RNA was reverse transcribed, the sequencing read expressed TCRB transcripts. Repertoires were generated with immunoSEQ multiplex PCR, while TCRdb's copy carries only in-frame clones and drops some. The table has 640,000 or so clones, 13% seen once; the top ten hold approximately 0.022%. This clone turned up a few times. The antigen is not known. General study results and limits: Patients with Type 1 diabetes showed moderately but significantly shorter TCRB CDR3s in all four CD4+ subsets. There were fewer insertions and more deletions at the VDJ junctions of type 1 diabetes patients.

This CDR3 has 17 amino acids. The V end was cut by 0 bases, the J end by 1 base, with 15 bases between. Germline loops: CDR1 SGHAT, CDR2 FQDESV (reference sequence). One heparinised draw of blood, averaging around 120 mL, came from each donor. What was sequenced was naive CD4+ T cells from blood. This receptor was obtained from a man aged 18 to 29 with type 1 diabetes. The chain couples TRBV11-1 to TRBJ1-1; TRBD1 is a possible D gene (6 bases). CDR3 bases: TGTGCCAGCAGCTTAGCGTTCCAAGGACAGAGGAACACTGAAGCTTTCTTT. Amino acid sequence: CASSLAFQGQRNTEAFF.